Below are 21 T cell receptor beta chains sequenced from a single sample in a study of T cell repertoires in aging, cancer and after chemotherapy. The template was genomic DNA from peripheral blood, not RNA. TRB rearrangements spanning V, D and J were amplified using mixed TRB-A/B primers. TCRdb re-analysed the multiplex PCR reads in MiXCR, keeping a single row per CDR3 protein. The sample lists thousands of distinct CDR3 sequences, 25% to 35% occurring once. The sequencing input was blood. Source of these receptors: a human donor in good health.

The rearrangement joins TRBV6-1 to TRBJ2-7; D uncertain. V was shortened by 0 bases and J by 0 bases, with 12 bases between the two germline ends. The CDR3 has 16 amino acids. Germline V gene sequence: CDR1 MNHNS, CDR2 SASEGT. CDR3 protein: CASSEAWAAYSYEQYF. The DNA for the CDR3 is TGTGCCAGCAGTGAAGCGTGGGCAGCTTACTCCTACGAGCAGTACTTC.

Only a few counts were recorded for this clonotype. This chain joins TRBV4-3 and TRBJ2-3; D unresolved. The CDR3 is made up of 16 amino acids. Looked up from germline, CDR1 is LGHNA and CDR2 is YSLEER. Trimming pared 0 bases from V and 2 bases from J, leaving 12 bases between. The CDR3 DNA follows: TGCGCCAGCAGCCAAGATCTTAACAGACCCACAGATACGCAGTATTTT. Its protein product is CASSQDLNRPTDTQYF.

The chain combines TRBV14 with TRBJ1-6; D remains unclear. The CDR3 is made up of 14 amino acids. The V end lost 3 bases, the J end lost 7 bases, and 10 bases lay between the germline ends. CDR1 is SGHDN, CDR2 FVKESK, per germline. The CDR3, as DNA: TGTGCCAGCAGCCAGACCGGACGGAATTCACCCCTCCACTTT. This encodes CASSQTGRNSPLHF.

Turning to this clonotype: One end of the junction does not line up with germline, which may come from a read error. The chain is built from TRBV5-4 and TRBJ2-1, with 7 bases matching TRBD1. CDR1 is SGHNT, CDR2 YYREEE, per germline (reference sequence). The CDR3 is 14 amino acids. CDR3 region: CASSLERGRNEQSF. The CDR3 coding sequence is TGCGCCAGCAGCTTGGAGAGGGGGCGGAATGAGCAGTCCTTC.

This clonotype turned up a few times. This chain uses TRBV7-2 with TRBJ2-3, with D perhaps matching TRBD2 (5 bases). V was clipped by 1 base and J by 2 bases, with 13 bases between them. CDR1 and CDR2 (germline): SGHTA, FQGNSA. The CDR3 covers 16 residues. CDR3 sequence (DNA): TGTGCCAGCAGCTTAGGAGGGTCGAGGAACACAGATACGCAGTATTTT. Translation gives CASSLGGSRNTDTQYF.

This chain links TRBV6-5 with TRBJ1-2, with a tentative D call TRBD1 (5 bases). This CDR3 has 13 amino acids. The V end was cut by 7 bases, the J end by 8 bases, with 17 bases between. Germline V gene data show CDR1 as MNHEY and CDR2 as SVGAGI. DNA of the CDR3: TGTGCCAGCAAAGACGGGACCCGGGGAGGCTACACCTTC. As protein: CASKDGTRGGYTF.

In its sample, this clonotype ranks as medium-sized (0.01 to 0.1%). The rearrangement joins TRBV29-1 to TRBJ2-5; possibly TRBD1 for D (7 bases). Trimming took off 1 base at V and 4 bases at J, with 16 bases between the two ends. CDR3 length equals 15 residues. CDR1 and CDR2 (germline): SQVTM, ANQGSEA. For the CDR3, the DNA is TGCAGCGTTGAAGTTCCTCGACAGGGAGGAGAGACCCAGTACTTC. Translating gives CSVEVPRQGGETQYF.

The chain recombines TRBV7-6 with TRBJ1-6; TRBD1 might be the D (6 bases). This CDR3 spans 15 amino acids. V was shortened by 0 bases and J by 10 bases, with 13 bases between the two germline ends. From germline, CDR1 is SGHVS and CDR2 FNYEAQ. The CDR3 nucleotides read TGTGCCAGCAGCTTAGCTGCAGGGGAGGGATCACCCCTCCACTTT. Translated: CASSLAAGEGSPLHF.

This clonotype turned up a few times. V usage is TRBV27 and J usage is TRBJ2-1; D call uncertain. This CDR3 region has 12 residues. V shed 2 bases and J shed 8 bases, with 7 bases lying between them. Germline V gives CDR1 MNHEY, CDR2 SMNVEV (reference sequence). Here the CDR3 reads CASSLRGDEQFF. CDR3 DNA sequence: TGTGCCAGCAGTTTAAGAGGCGATGAGCAGTTCTTC.

Relative to its sample, this clonotype is medium-sized. The chain couples TRBV19 to TRBJ2-3; 14 bases line up with TRBD2. Germline values: CDR1 LNHDA, CDR2 SQIVND (reference sequence). The CDR3 totals 16 residues. Trimming removed 3 bases from V and 9 bases from J; junction bases left unmatched: 8. The CDR3 sequence: CASSIRTSGGTGTQYF. As DNA, the CDR3 is TGTGCCAGTAGTATTCGGACTAGCGGGGGGACGGGGACGCAGTATTTT.

The chain uses TRBV10-3 and TRBJ2-7; 10 nucleotides align to TRBD1. Losses at the gene ends were 2 bases for V and 4 bases for J; bases not matched to a gene: 11. CDR3 size: 17 residues. The germline CDR1 and CDR2 sequences are ENHRY and SYGVKD. CDR3 bases: TGTGCCATCAGTGAGGCGCACATCCGGGACAGGGGATACGAGCAGTACTTC. It translates to CAISEAHIRDRGYEQYF.

This chain connects TRBV19 to TRBJ2-5; 7 bases fit TRBD1. Germline V gene data show CDR1 as LNHDA and CDR2 as SQIVND (reference sequence). The CDR3 is 14 amino acids. The V segment lost 5 bases and the J segment 5 bases; nucleotides outside the gene matches: 8. The CDR3 region is CASSPEGGRETQYF. CDR3 in DNA: TGTGCCAGTAGTCCAGAAGGGGGCCGGGAGACCCAGTACTTC.

This clonotype was recorded a few times. J is TRBJ2-1 and V is TRBV5-1, with D unresolved. With 1 base removed from V and 8 bases from J, the gap between germline ends came to 10 bases. This CDR3 comprises 13 residues. CDR1 and CDR2 from the germline V gene are SGHRS and YFSETQ. In DNA, the CDR3 is TGCGCCAGCAGCTTGTCCACAAAGGATGAGCAGTTCTTC. It encodes CASSLSTKDEQFF.

This clonotype is a singleton in its sample. A clone one base away is much larger, so this may be a read error. V usage is TRBV27 and J usage is TRBJ2-1; no firm D call. Germline V lookup: CDR1 MNHEY, CDR2 SMNVEV (reference sequence). The CDR3 has 12 amino acids. The CDR3 is CASWLRPNGQFF. DNA of the CDR3: TGTGCCAGCTGGCTCAGGCCGAATGGGCAGTTCTTC.

The V and J genes are TRBV18 and TRBJ1-5; D is unresolved. CDR1 is KGHSH, CDR2 LQKENI, per germline. The V gene lost 4 bases and the J gene lost 3 bases, with 10 bases spanning the gap. The CDR3 is 14 amino acids. The CDR3 reads CASSLGRDNQPQHF. The CDR3, as DNA: TGTGCCAGCTCACTCGGCCGGGACAATCAGCCCCAGCATTTT.

The chain has TRBV30 and TRBJ1-1; D gene ambiguous. Germline loops: CDR1 GTSNPN, CDR2 SVGIG (reference sequence). The CDR3 runs 14 residues. V gave up 3 bases and J gave up 0 bases, with 11 bases separating them. CDR3 in amino acids: CAWRTPGMNTEAFF. CDR3 DNA sequence: TGTGCCTGGAGGACCCCCGGAATGAACACTGAAGCTTTCTTT.

The rearrangement uses TRBV6-1 and TRBJ1-3; TRBD1 is a possible D gene (6 bases). The CDR3 is made up of 14 amino acids. CDR1 is MNHNS, CDR2 SASEGT, per germline. Trimming left V 10 bases short and J 0 bases short, with 13 bases between. CDR3 region: CATQRGASGNTIYF. The CDR3 DNA sequence: TGTGCCACTCAACGGGGGGCCTCTGGAAACACCATATATTTT.

The V gene is TRBV6-2 or TRBV6-3, the J gene TRBJ2-1; D not certain. The CDR3 covers 15 residues. The germline CDR1 and CDR2 sequences are MNHEY and SVGEGT. The ends were cut back, 6 bases at V and 4 bases at J, with 16 bases in the middle. The chain's CDR3 is CASSFGQPLYNEQFF. As DNA, the CDR3 is TGTGCCAGCAGCTTCGGGCAGCCTCTTTACAATGAGCAGTTCTTC.

This clonotype turned up a few times. The chain uses TRBV19 and TRBJ1-2, with TRBD1 identical over 7 bases. The CDR3 length is 15 residues. Germline CDR1 and CDR2: LNHDA and SQIVND (reference sequence). Losses at the gene ends were 9 bases for V and 4 bases for J; bases not matched to a gene: 14. Written as DNA, the CDR3 is TGTGCCAGCGCCCATATCAGACAGGGCGGCTATGGCTACACCTTC. Translating it yields CASAHIRQGGYGYTF.

This clonotype came up a few times. V and J are TRBV12-3 or TRBV12-4 and TRBJ2-3; D possibly matches TRBD1 or TRBD2 (5 bases each). The CDR3 is 14 residues long. V was trimmed by 6 bases and J by 7 bases, leaving 17 bases between them. The CDR3 nucleotides are TGTGCCAGCAGGGTGGGGGTCTCCGGGAATACGCAGTATTTT. It translates to CASRVGVSGNTQYF.

This chain connects TRBV6-4 to TRBJ2-2, with D uncertain. CDR1 MRHNA and CDR2 SNTAGT come from the germline V gene. The CDR3 runs to 13 residues. Trimming left V 2 bases short and J 3 bases short, with 4 bases between. CDR3 amino acids: CASSDRDTGELFF. CDR3 DNA: TGTGCCAGCAGTGACAGGGACACCGGGGAGCTGTTTTTT.